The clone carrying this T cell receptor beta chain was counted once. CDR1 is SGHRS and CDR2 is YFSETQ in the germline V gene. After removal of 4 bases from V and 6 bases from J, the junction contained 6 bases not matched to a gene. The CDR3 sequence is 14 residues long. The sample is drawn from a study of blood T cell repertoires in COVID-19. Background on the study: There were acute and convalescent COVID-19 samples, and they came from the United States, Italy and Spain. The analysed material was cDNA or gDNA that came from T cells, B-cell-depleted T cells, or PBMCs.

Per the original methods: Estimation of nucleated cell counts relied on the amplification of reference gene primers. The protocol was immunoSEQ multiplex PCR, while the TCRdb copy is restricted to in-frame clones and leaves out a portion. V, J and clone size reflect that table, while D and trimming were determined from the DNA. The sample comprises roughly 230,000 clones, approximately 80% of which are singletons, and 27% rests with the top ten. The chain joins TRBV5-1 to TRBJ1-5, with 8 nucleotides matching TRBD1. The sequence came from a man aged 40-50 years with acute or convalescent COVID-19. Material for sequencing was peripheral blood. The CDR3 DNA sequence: TGCGCCAGCAGCACTTCAGGGGGCGGTCAGCCCCAGCATTTT. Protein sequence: CASSTSGGGQPQHF.